Here is one TCR beta chain with its context. Its antigen is currently unknown. Treatment reported: 15 to 20 received Ad26.COV2.S at low or high dose, single or two shots; 5 received placebo; per-sample allocation not given. Day 63 after the first vaccine or placebo injection was the time point for sampling. The entry originates in a study of Ad26.COV2.S vaccination and SARS-CoV-2 variants. Study details: Ad26.COV2.S was injected intramuscularly once or twice, 56 days apart. Study-level findings and limits: Considerable breadth of spike-specific CD8+ and CD4+ T cell responses has reportedly been documented following vaccination.

TCRdb's table, derived via immunoSEQ multiplex PCR, lists solely in-frame clones and lacks some. The sample consists of about 260,000 clones, around 85% of them appearing once. V shed 7 bases and J shed 7 bases, with 22 bases lying between them. In germline, CDR1 is WNHNN, CDR2 SYGVQD (reference sequence). The CDR3 is made up of 15 amino acids. This rearrangement joins TRBV10-1 to TRBJ2-5; D tentatively reads TRBD1 or TRBD2 (7 bases each). Here the sequenced sample was peripheral blood, taken in a trial of Ad26.COV2.S vaccine versus placebo. The sequence was collected from a person between 18 and 59 years old who received the Ad26.COV2.S COVID-19 vaccine or a placebo. The DNA of the CDR3 is TGCGCCAGCATTGGACTAGAGGGACAGCACAGGACCCAGTACTTC. Translating gives CASIGLEGQHRTQYF.